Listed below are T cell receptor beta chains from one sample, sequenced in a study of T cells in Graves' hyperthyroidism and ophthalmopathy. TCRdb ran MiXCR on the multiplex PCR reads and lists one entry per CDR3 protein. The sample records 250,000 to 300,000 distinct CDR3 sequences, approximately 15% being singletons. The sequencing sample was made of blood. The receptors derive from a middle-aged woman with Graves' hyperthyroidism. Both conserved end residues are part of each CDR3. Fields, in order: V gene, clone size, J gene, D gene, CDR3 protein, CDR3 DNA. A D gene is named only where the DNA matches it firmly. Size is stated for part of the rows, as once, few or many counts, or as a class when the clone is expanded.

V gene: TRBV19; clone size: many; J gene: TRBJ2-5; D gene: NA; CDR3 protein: CASSIAGTSKETQYF; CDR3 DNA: TGTGCCAGTAGTATAGCGGGGACTTCTAAAGAGACCCAGTACTTC
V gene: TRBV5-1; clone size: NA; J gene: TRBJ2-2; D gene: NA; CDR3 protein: CASTPFPGESGELFF; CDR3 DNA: TGCGCCAGCACCCCCTTTCCGGGAGAGAGCGGGGAGCTGTTTTTT
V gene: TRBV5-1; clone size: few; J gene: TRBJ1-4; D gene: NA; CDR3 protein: CASSPREPNEKLFF; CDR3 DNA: TGCGCCAGCAGCCCCCGGGAGCCTAATGAAAAACTGTTTTTT
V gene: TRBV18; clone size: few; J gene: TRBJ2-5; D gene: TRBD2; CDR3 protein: CASSPRGQGGYQETQYF; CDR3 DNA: TGTGCCAGCTCACCACGAGGGCAGGGAGGGTACCAAGAGACCCAGTACTTC
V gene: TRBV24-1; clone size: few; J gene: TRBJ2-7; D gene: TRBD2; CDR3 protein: CATSAGGAGNYEQYF; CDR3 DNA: TGTGCCACCAGTGCGGGGGGAGCGGGAAACTACGAGCAGTACTTC
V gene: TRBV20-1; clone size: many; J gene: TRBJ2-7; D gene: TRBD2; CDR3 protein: CSARALAGTEQYF; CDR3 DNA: TGCAGTGCTAGAGCCCTAGCGGGAACCGAGCAGTACTTC
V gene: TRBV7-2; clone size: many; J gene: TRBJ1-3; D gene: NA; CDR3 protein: CASSLTAPTLAVGRNTIYF; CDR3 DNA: TGTGCCAGCAGCTTAACGGCTCCTACACTCGCCGTCGGTCGAAACACCATATATTTT
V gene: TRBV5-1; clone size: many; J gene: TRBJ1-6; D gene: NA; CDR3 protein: CASSFDSLALHF; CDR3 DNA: TGCGCCAGCAGCTTTGATTCTCTGGCCCTCCACTTT
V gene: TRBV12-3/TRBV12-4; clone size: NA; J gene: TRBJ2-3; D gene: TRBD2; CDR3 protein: CASSFGTSGIRTDTQYF; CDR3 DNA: TGTGCCAGCAGTTTCGGGACTAGCGGGATCCGCACAGATACGCAGTATTTT
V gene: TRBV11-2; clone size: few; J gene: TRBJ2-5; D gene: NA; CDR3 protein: CASSSRWRRQETQYF; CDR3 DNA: TGTGCCAGCAGCTCTCGATGGCGGCGGCAAGAGACCCAGTACTTC
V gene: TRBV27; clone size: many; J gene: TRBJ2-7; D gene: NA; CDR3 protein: CASSWTGGDYEQYF; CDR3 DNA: TGTGCCAGCAGTTGGACAGGAGGGGACTACGAGCAGTACTTC
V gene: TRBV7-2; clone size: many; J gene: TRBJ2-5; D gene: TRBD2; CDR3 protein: CASSLQREVETQYF; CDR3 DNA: TGTGCCAGCAGCTTACAGCGGGAGGTAGAGACCCAGTACTTC
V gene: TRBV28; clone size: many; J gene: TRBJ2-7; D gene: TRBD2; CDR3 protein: CASTRTSGSRGHEQYF; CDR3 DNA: TGTGCCAGCACCCGGACTAGCGGGAGCCGTGGCCACGAGCAGTACTTC
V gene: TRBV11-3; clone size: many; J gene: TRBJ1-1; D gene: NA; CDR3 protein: CASSSPYQEAFF; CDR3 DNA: TGTGCCAGCAGCTCCCCTTACCAAGAAGCTTTCTTT
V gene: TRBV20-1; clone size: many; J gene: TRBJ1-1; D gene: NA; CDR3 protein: CSARRRDRMNTEAFF; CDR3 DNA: TGCAGTGCTAGAAGAAGGGACCGCATGAACACTGAAGCTTTCTTT
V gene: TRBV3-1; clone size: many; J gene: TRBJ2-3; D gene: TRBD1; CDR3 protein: CASSQDWDRVDTQYF; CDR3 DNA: TGTGCCAGCAGCCAAGATTGGGACAGGGTGGATACGCAGTATTTT
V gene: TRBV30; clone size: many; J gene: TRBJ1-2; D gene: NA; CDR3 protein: CAWSVPRQVFGYTF; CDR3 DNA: TGTGCCTGGAGTGTACCCCGACAGGTTTTTGGCTACACCTTC
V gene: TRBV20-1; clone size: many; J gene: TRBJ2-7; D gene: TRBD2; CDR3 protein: CSATGSSGSANEQYF; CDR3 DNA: TGCAGTGCTACTGGGTCTAGCGGGAGCGCCAACGAGCAGTACTTC
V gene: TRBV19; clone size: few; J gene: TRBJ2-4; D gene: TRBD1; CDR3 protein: CASRPHGTDVASIAKNIQYF; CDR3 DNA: TGTGCCAGTAGACCACACGGGACAGATGTCGCCTCCATAGCCAAAAACATTCAGTACTTC
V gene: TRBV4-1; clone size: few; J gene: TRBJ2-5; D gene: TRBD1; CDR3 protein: CASSQDGTGEETQYF; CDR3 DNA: TGCGCCAGCAGCCAAGATGGGACAGGCGAAGAGACCCAGTACTTC
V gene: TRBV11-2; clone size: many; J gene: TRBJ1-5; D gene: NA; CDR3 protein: CASSSLGGIQPQHF; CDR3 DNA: TGTGCCAGCAGCTCCCTGGGGGGGATACAGCCCCAGCATTTT
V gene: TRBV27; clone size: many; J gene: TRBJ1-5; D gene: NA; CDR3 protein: CASSLAHNQPQHF; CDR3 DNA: TGTGCCAGCAGTTTAGCCCATAATCAGCCCCAGCATTTT
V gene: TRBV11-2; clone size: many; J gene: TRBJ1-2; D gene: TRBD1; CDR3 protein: CASRRIPGQGDYGYTF; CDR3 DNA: TGTGCCAGCAGACGCATCCCGGGACAGGGGGACTATGGCTACACCTTC
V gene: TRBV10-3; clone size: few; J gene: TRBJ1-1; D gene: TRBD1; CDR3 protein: CAITTGTDTEAFF; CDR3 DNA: TGTGCCATTACAACCGGGACAGACACTGAAGCTTTCTTT
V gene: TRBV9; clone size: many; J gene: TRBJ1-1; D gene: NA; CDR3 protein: CASSVDTVNTEAFF; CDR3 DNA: TGTGCCAGCAGTGTGGACACAGTCAACACTGAAGCTTTCTTT
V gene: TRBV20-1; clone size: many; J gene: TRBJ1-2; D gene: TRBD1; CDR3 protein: CSAKEPGQGPFIDGYTF; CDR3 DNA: TGCAGTGCTAAGGAGCCGGGACAGGGACCCTTCATCGATGGCTACACCTTC
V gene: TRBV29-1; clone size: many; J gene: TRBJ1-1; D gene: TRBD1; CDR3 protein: CSGQQGLGTEAFF; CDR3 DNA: TGCAGCGGACAACAGGGGCTGGGGACTGAAGCTTTCTTT
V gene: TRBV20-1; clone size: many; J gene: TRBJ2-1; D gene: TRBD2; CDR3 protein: CSARGSVSGRAEEQFF; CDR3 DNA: TGCAGTGCTAGAGGAAGCGTAAGCGGGAGGGCCGAGGAGCAGTTCTTC
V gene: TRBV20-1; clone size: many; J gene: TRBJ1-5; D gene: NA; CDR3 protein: CSANPYGNQPQHF; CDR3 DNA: TGCAGTGCTAACCCTTATGGCAATCAGCCCCAGCATTTT
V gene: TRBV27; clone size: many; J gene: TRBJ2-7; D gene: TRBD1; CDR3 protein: CASSLKGPGQLPLDYEQYF; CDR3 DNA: TGTGCCAGCAGTTTAAAGGGTCCGGGACAGCTGCCGTTGGACTACGAGCAGTACTTC
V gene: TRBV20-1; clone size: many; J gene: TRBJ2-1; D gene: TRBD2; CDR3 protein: CSARKLAGGVNEQFF; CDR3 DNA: TGCAGTGCTAGAAAGCTAGCGGGAGGGGTCAATGAGCAGTTCTTC
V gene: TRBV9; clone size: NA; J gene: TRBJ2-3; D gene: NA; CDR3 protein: CASSVSGISTDTQYF; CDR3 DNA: TGTGCCAGCAGCGTCTCTGGGATTAGCACAGATACGCAGTATTTT
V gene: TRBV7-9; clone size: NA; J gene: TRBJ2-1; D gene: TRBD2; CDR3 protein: CASSTGTSGRHHEQFF; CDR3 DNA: TGTGCCAGCAGCACCGGGACTAGCGGGAGACACCATGAGCAGTTCTTC
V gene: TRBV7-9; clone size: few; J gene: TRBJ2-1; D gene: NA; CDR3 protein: CASSLDFAALEQFF; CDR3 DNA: TGTGCCAGCAGCTTAGATTTTGCCGCCTTGGAGCAGTTCTTC
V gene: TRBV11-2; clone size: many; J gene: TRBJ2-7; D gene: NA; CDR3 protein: CASGSSLGPYEQYF; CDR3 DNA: TGTGCCAGCGGCTCAAGTTTAGGGCCGTACGAGCAGTACTTC